The 10 T cell receptor beta chains listed next were all sequenced from one sample in a study of patients and donors after allogeneic stem cell transplantation. In TCRdb, the RT-PCR reads were re-called with MiXCR into one record per CDR3 protein. The sample gives about a million distinct CDR3 sequences, around 17% of which show up once; roughly 6.4% is in the top ten. The sequenced material came from blood, either unsorted or a sorted T cell fraction (not recorded which). The receptors were sampled from a human donor who was either an allogeneic HSCT recipient or a stem cell or donor lymphocyte infusion donor (not recorded which). It is not recorded whose cells these are; they may come from a transplant donor.

This clonotype has a handful of counts. The chain carries TRBV27 and TRBJ1-5; weak D call: TRBD1 (5 bases). The CDR3 contains 14 residues. V was shortened by 3 bases and J by 6 bases, with 12 bases between the two germline ends. Germline loops: CDR1 MNHEY, CDR2 SMNVEV (reference sequence). CDR3 region: CASSFYAGIQPQHF. CDR3 in DNA: TGTGCCAGCAGTTTTTACGCAGGGATTCAGCCCCAGCATTTT.

This clonotype was counted ten times or more. The genes are TRBV21-1 and TRBJ1-6; the table names TRBD1, a call not compared with the DNA. TRBV21-1 is a pseudogene. The CDR3 runs to 12 residues. The CDR3 is CASNPDSLPLHF. The CDR3 DNA reads as TGTGCCAGCAACCCGGATAGTCTCCCCCTCCACTTT.

J is TRBJ2-7 and V is TRBV12-5; TRBD1 matches 8 bases. The trim removed 5 bases at V and 3 bases at J, leaving 3 bases unmatched. The CDR3 contains 13 residues. Germline CDR1 and CDR2: LGHNT and FRNRAP. This CDR3 reads CASGAGTGYEQYF. In DNA form, the CDR3 reads TGTGCTAGTGGTGCCGGGACAGGCTACGAGCAGTACTTC.

The J gene is TRBJ2-5, the V gene TRBV6-2 or TRBV6-3, with TRBD1 identical over 8 bases. The germline gives CDR1 MNHEY, CDR2 SVGEGT. After removal of 6 bases from V and 2 bases from J, the junction contained 11 bases not matched to a gene. The CDR3 extends over 16 amino acids. CDR3 residues: CASSNRGWGQQETQYF. The CDR3 bases are TGTGCCAGCAGCAACAGGGGGTGGGGTCAACAAGAGACCCAGTACTTC.

This clonotype was observed a handful of times. This rearrangement joins TRBV27 to TRBJ2-7, with TRBD2 matching over 10 bases. J was trimmed by 0 bases and V by 4 bases; bases with no gene match: 9. CDR1 MNHEY and CDR2 SMNVEV come from the germline V gene (reference sequence). The CDR3 loop spans 17 amino acids. CDR3 coding DNA: TGTGCCAGCAGTTCCGCCAGGACTAGCGGCAACTCCTACGAGCAGTACTTC. Translation gives CASSSARTSGNSYEQYF.

This clonotype came up once. V gene TRBV20-1 combines with J gene TRBJ2-3, with D possibly matching TRBD1 (6 bases). The CDR3 extends over 15 amino acids. Between the trimmed V and J ends, which lost 3 bases and 0 bases, there was a span of 13 bases. In germline, CDR1 is DFQATT, CDR2 SNEGSKA (reference sequence). CDR3 nucleotides: TGCAGTGCTAGCCACAGGGCGACTAGCACAGATACGCAGTATTTT. Protein: CSASHRATSTDTQYF.

This clonotype has only a few counts. J is TRBJ2-3 and V is TRBV12-3 or TRBV12-4, with 7 bases that match TRBD2. The CDR3 spans 15 residues. The ends lost 4 bases at V and 1 base at J; junction bases unmatched: 5. CDR3: CASSWGGDRTDTQYF. The CDR3 coding sequence is TGTGCCAGCAGTTGGGGAGGGGATCGCACAGATACGCAGTATTTT.

This clonotype appeared a few times. The rearrangement uses TRBV20-1 and TRBJ1-3, with D possibly matching TRBD1 (5 bases). CDR1 is DFQATT and CDR2 is SNEGSKA in the germline V gene (reference sequence). Trimming removed 6 bases at V and 0 bases at J, with 12 bases between. This CDR3 has 14 residues. CDR3 in amino acids: CSARQPSSGNTIYF. The CDR3 coding sequence is TGCAGTGCGAGACAGCCTAGCTCTGGAAACACCATATATTTT.

This clonotype appeared a few times. The CDR3 here is CASSPHFAGWNTEAFF. In DNA form, the CDR3 reads TGTGCCAGCAGTCCCCATTTTGCAGGGTGGAACACTGAAGCTTTCTTT. The chain combines TRBV12-3 or TRBV12-4 with TRBJ1-1; D possibly corresponds to TRBD1 (5 bases). The CDR3 spans 16 residues. The V end lost 5 bases, the J end lost 1 base, and 17 bases lay between the germline ends.

This clonotype has just a few counts. The chain uses TRBV12-3 or TRBV12-4 and TRBJ2-7; 9 bases match TRBD1. This CDR3 spans 15 amino acids. J gave up 5 bases and V 4 bases, and 9 bases lay outside the gene matches. The chain's CDR3 is CASSWGDRARDEQYF. The CDR3 DNA reads as TGTGCCAGCAGTTGGGGGGACAGGGCTCGGGACGAGCAGTACTTC.